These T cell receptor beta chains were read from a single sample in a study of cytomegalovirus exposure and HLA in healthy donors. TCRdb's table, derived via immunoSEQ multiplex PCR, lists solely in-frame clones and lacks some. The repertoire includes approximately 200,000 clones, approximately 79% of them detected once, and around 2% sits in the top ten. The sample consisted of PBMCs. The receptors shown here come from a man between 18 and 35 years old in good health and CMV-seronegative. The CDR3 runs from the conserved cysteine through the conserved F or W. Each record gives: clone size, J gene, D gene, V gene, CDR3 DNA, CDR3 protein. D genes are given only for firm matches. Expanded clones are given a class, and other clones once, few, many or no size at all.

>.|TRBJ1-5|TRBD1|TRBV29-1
TGCAGCGCCTCGACAGGGTTAACTCAGCCCCAGCATTTT
CSASTGLTQPQHF
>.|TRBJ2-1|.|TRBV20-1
TGCAGTGCTAGATATGGAGGGGAGCAGTTCTTC
CSARYGGEQFF
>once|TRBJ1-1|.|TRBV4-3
TGCGCCAGCAGCCAGGATAGGGGATATAACACTGAAGCTTTCTTT
CASSQDRGYNTEAFF
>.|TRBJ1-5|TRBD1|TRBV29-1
TGCAGCGTTGTCGAGACAGGGGGGCCCCAGCATTTT
CSVVETGGPQHF
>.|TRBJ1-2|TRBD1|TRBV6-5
TGTGCCAGCAGCCGGGACAGGGGGCGCGGCTATGGCTACACCTTC
CASSRDRGRGYGYTF
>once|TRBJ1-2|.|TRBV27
TGTGCCAGCAGCGACAGGATGAATAACTATGGCTACACCTTC
CASSDRMNNYGYTF
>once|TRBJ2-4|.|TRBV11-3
TGTGCCAGCTCTAGGCAGGAGGGAAACATTCAGTACTTC
CASSRQEGNIQYF
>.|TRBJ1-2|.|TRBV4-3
TGCGCCAGCAGCCTCTCACCCCCCCCAGGGGACTATGGCTACACCTTC
CASSLSPPPGDYGYTF
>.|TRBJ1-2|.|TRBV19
TGTGCCAGCGGGGGAAACTCTGATGGCTACACCTTC
CASGGNSDGYTF
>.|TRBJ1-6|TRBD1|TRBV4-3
TGCGCCAGCAGCCAACGGACAGGGAATTCACCCCTCCACTTT
CASSQRTGNSPLHF
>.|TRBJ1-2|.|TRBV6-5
TGTGCCACTGTGAGCGAGGGAGACTTTTGGTATGGCTACACCTTC
CATVSEGDFWYGYTF
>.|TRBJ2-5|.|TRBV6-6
TGTGCCAGCAGTAAACAAGGGGGACAGACCCAGTACTTC
CASSKQGGQTQYF
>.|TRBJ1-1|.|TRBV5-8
TGTGCCGCGGGATGGAGCAACACTGAAGCTTTCTTT
CAAGWSNTEAFF
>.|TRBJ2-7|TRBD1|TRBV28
TGTGCCAGCAGTTTCTCCGGGACAGGGAAACAGAGAGAGCAGTACTTC
CASSFSGTGKQREQYF
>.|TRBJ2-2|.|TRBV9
TGTGCCAGCAGCAGGGGGAACACCGGGGAGCTGTTTTTT
CASSRGNTGELFF
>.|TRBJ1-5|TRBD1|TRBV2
TGTGCCAGCAGTCCTTTGACAGGGGGCGACCAGCCCCAGCATTTT
CASSPLTGGDQPQHF
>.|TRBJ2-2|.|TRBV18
TGTGCCAGCTCACCAAAATCGATCCATACAACGAACACCGGGGAGCTGTTTTTT
CASSPKSIHTTNTGELFF
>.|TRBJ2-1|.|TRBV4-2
TGTGCCAGCAGCCGGACAGATTTGGTCAATGAGCAGTTCTTC
CASSRTDLVNEQFF
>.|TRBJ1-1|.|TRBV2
TGTGCCAGCAGTGAAGATGCGGGAGGGGACACTGAAGCTTTCTTT
CASSEDAGGDTEAFF
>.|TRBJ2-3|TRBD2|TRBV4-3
TGCGCCAGCAGCCAAGATCAAGCGGGGGGCTTACTCGGCACAGATACGCAGTATTTT
CASSQDQAGGLLGTDTQYF
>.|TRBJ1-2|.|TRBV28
TGTGCCAGCAGTTTAGCGGGGGGAAACTATGGCTACACCTTC
CASSLAGGNYGYTF
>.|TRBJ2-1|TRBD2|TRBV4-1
TGCGCCAGCAGCCAAGACCACGGGGCGGGAGGCCCCTACAATGAGCAGTTCTTC
CASSQDHGAGGPYNEQFF
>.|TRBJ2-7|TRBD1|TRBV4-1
TGCGCCAGCAGCCAAGAACCAGGGGGAATCTACGAGCAGTACTTC
CASSQEPGGIYEQYF
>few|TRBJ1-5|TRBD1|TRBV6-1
TGTGCCAGCAGTCCGGACAGGGGGAGCAATCAGCCCCAGCATTTT
CASSPDRGSNQPQHF
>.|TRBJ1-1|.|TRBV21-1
TGTGCCAGCAGCATGGAGGGACAGGGGGTAACTGAAGCTTTCTTT
CASSMEGQGVTEAFF
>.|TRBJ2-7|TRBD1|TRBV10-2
TGCGCCAGCAGCCCATCCGGGACAGGGGCTTCTCCTCACGAGCAGTACTTC
CASSPSGTGASPHEQYF
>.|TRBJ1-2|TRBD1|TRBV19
TGTGCCAGTAGACGGACAGGGGATGGCTACACCTTC
CASRRTGDGYTF
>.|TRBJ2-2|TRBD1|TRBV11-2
TGTGCCAGCACGGGAGTGACAGGGGGTCCCGGGGAGCTGTTTTTT
CASTGVTGGPGELFF
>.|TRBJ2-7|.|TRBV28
TGTGCCAGCAGCGGGAGCTCCTACGAGCAGTACTTC
CASSGSSYEQYF
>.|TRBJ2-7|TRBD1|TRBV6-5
TGTGCCAGCAGTTACCGGACAGGGGGAGAGCAGTACTTC
CASSYRTGGEQYF
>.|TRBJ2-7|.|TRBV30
TGTGCCGGAAAGTGGGGGCGATACGAGCAGTACTTC
CAGKWGRYEQYF
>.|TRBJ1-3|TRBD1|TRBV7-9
TGTGCCAGCAGCCCCACAGGGGGCCTTGGAAACACCATATATTTT
CASSPTGGLGNTIYF
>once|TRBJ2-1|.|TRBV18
TGTGCCAGCTCACCGACTAGTAGGGAGCAGTTCTTC
CASSPTSREQFF
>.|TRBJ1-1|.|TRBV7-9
TGTGCCAGCAGCTTGAATCAGGGGTACACTGAAGCTTTCTTT
CASSLNQGYTEAFF
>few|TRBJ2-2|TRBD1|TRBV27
TGTGCCAGCAGTGGCTTTTGGACAGGGAAGGCCGGGGAGCTGTTTTTT
CASSGFWTGKAGELFF
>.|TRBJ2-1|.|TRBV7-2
TGTGCCAGCAGCTTACAACGGGACAATGAGCAGTTCTTC
CASSLQRDNEQFF
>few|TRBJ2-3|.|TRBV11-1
TGTGCCAGCAGCCCACAAGTTAGCACAGATACGCAGTATTTT
CASSPQVSTDTQYF
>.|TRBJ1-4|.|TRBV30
TGTGCCTGGAGTACCACATGGAATGAAAAACTGTTTTTT
CAWSTTWNEKLFF
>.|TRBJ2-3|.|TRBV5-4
TGTGCCAGCAGCTTGACTTTGCGGGCAGATACGCAGTATTTT
CASSLTLRADTQYF
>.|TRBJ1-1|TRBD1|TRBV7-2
TGTGCCAGCAGCACCGGGACAGTTTTTTCGGGCACTGAAGCTTTCTTT
CASSTGTVFSGTEAFF
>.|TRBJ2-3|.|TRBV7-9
TGTGCCAGCATCCCCGTTGGACAGCTCACAGATACGCAGTATTTT
CASIPVGQLTDTQYF
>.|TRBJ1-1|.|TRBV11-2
TGTGCCAGCAGCTTAGCGACAGTGAGAAAAGAAGCTTTCTTT
CASSLATVRKEAFF
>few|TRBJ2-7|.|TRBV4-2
TGTGCCAGCAGCCAAGGAGGGGGAACGAAAGCGGCGGAGAAGTACTTC
CASSQGGGTKAAEKYF
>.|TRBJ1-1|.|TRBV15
TGTGCCACCAGCAGACAGGTTAACACTGAAGCTTTCTTT
CATSRQVNTEAFF
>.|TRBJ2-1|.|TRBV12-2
TGTGCAAGTCGGCTGACCGGGAGGGCCGAAAAGCAGTTCTTC
CASRLTGRAEKQFF
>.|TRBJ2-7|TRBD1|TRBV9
TGTGCCAGCAGCCTTCTTGGACAGGGGGCGTCCGAGCAGTACTTC
CASSLLGQGASEQYF
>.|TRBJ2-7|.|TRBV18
TGTGCCAGCTCACTCGTCAGGGACAAACATAGCTATAGGTACGAGCAGTACTTC
CASSLVRDKHSYRYEQYF
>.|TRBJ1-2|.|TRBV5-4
TGTGCCAGCAGCTTCGAGCACTTAGCTAACTATGGCTACACCTTC
CASSFEHLANYGYTF
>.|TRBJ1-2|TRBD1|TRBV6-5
TGTGCCAGCAGTTACGGAATAATTGGGACAGGGGGTTACACCTTC
CASSYGIIGTGGYTF
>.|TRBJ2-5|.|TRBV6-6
TGTGCCAGCAGTCCTCGGGAGACCCAGTACTTC
CASSPRETQYF
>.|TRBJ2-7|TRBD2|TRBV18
TGTGCCAGCTCAAATAGCGGGAGCTCCTACGAGCAGTACTTC
CASSNSGSSYEQYF
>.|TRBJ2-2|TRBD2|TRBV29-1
TGCAGCGTCTCCCTTTGGGCTAGCGGGAACACCGGGGAGCTGTTTTTT
CSVSLWASGNTGELFF
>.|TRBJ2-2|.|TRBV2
TGTGCCAGCTGGGGAGCGGTAAAGAACACCGGGGAGCTGTTTTTT
CASWGAVKNTGELFF
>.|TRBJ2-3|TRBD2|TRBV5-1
TGCGCCAGCAGCTTGGATCGGGGAGCGGGAGTAGCAGATACGCAGTATTTT
CASSLDRGAGVADTQYF
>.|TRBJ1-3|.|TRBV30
TGTGCCTGGAGTCCCGGACAAGCCTCTGGAAACACCATATATTTT
CAWSPGQASGNTIYF